What follows describes a single TCR beta chain. V lost 5 bases, J lost 1 base, and 11 bases lay in between. This CDR3 is 14 amino acids long. Germline assignment: CDR1 MDHEN and CDR2 SYDVKM. The data were taken from a study of shared clonotypes between healthy human individuals. As processed by the authors: ImmunoSEQ only sent back junction sequences with no quality scores, so filtering was done differently. Clones were sequenced by immunoSEQ multiplex PCR, and TCRdb holds only the in-frame ones, with some missing. The V and J calls and clone size come from that table; D and trimming were worked out from the DNA. The sample has about a million clones, approximately 77% seen once.

This rearrangement joins TRBV28 to TRBJ2-5; D might be TRBD1 or TRBD2, each matching 5 bases. The receptor was derived from a young man in good health. Some clones in this sample may be carry-over from other donors' samples. Sequencing was performed on memory CD4+ T cells from PBMCs. Subset given: CD45RA-negative fraction. CDR3 in DNA: TGTGCCAGCAGTCCCGGGACGGTCCAAGAGACCCAGTACTTC. Residues: CASSPGTVQETQYF.